This TCR beta chain derives from a study of identical twins (dated by TCRdb to the mid-2010s). Background for the entire study: TCR alpha and beta repertoires from monozygotic twins, unrelated adults of various ages and cord blood were deep-sequenced to test whether fetal clonotypes persist. To rule out contamination, the twin experiments were replicated at different times with different library preparation protocols.

Libraries were made using 5' RACE. TCRdb lists the instrument as Illumina HiSeq 2000. A universal primer binding site was introduced by template switching, and a unique molecular identifier was present in the final cDNA, enabling accurate counting of TCR cDNA molecules. First-strand cDNA for TCR alpha and beta chains was synthesized from specific primers in the conserved constant-segment region. To control for contamination, each cDNA library was double barcoded with a SMART-Mk sample barcode plus Illumina barcodes. Two successive PCR steps introduced TruSeq adapter sequences along with Illumina sample barcodes. Sequencing of the TCR alpha and beta cDNA libraries was done on the Illumina HiSeq platform using custom primers. In the original analysis: Unique molecular identifiers were extracted from raw reads with MiGEC, and CDR3 positions were determined with MiXCR. Recombination models were inferred per individual with the repgenHMM and IGoR tools using an EM algorithm. Shared clonotype analysis was performed with the tcR package in R, normalizing sharing by the product of cloneset sizes. To study raw recombination without the effects of thymic and clonal selection, out-of-frame nonproductive sequences were analyzed. TCRdb passed the public sequencing reads through fastp at Q25 and MiXCR, retaining productive beta sequences. Rows with one shared CDR3 protein collapse into an entry with the most common genes and DNA. The V and J calls follow TCRdb's processing rather than the paper's. In all, the sample holds a few hundred thousand distinct CDR3 sequences, and roughly 9.9% of those were seen once. The top ten clonotypes cover roughly 3% of the sample.

Every donor in the study was a healthy Caucasian. The twin cohort consisted of three pairs of female monozygotic twins, all aged roughly 18 to 30 years. RNA for TCR libraries was isolated from peripheral blood mononuclear cells. What the authors observed across the whole study: Invariant T cells such as MAIT and iNKT could partly confound zero-insertion analyses, although diverse VJ usage argued against such confounding for most clonotypes. Out-of-frame TCR alpha sharing in monozygotic twins was systematically underestimated by recombination models, whereas sharing between unrelated individuals was in agreement with the recombination models. Abundant cord blood beta clonotypes carried fewer insertions; young adult naive repertoires showed a weaker similar trend, while memory repertoires showed none. Compared with coincidental sharing between unrelated individuals, out-of-frame TCR alpha sequences shared between twins had an excess of sequences with low generation probability. Because the same donors could not be followed over many years, conclusions were based on cross-sectional statistical analysis. Excess twin sharing in beta out-of-frame sequences was weaker because fewer shared sequences lowered the signal-to-noise ratio.

For this chain, trimming is 11 bases at the V end and 4 bases at the J end, and the number of junction bases without a gene match is 9. Its CDR3 holds 13 amino acids, cysteine through phenylalanine. Only the CDR3 DNA stays, 39 bases, in frame from base 1. The germline V gene yields SNHLY for CDR1 and FYNNEI for CDR2. A remark on this clonotype: The antigen it recognizes is unknown. Base quality data are lacking; no much larger clone is found one base away.

These data also formed part of another study, on yellow fever vaccine responses in identical twins. Taken from the second paper: According to the authors, in identical twins the way T cells responded to vaccination appeared partly convergent and partly personalized. In identical twins, the study followed T cell clones that responded to the vaccine with precision.

The sequence was collected from a woman under 30 in good health. The chain links TRBV2 with TRBJ2-7; 9 of the junction bases match TRBD1. Sequencing used PBMCs. CDR3 loop: CAGGTGSSYEQYF. The DNA reads TGTGCCGGTGGGACAGGGAGTTCTTACGAGCAGTACTTC.